The T cell receptor beta chain under discussion was sequenced for a study of blood T cell repertoires in COVID-19 (TCRdb year 2020). Regarding the study in general: Samples from collaborators originated in the United States, Italy and Spain and spanned both the acute and convalescent phases of COVID-19. Where available, HLA class I and class II types were taken from metadata supplied by the sample provider and were not determined by assay-based typing. Sample metadata almost always included a de-identified subject ID, COVID-19 status, age in years and sex. The repertoires were released in a freely available public database intended as a resource for research on the immune response to SARS-CoV-2. The material from the prospective study consisted of cDNA or gDNA derived from T cells, B-cell-depleted T cells, or PBMCs. Subjects who had been exposed to COVID-19, were actively infected with it, or had recovered from it provided the deeply sampled blood TCRbeta repertoires that made up the dataset. Samples were obtained from the ongoing ImmuneRACE study (first 160 participants) and from 1,254 subjects provided by 6 global collaborators. On the study overall, not on this receptor specifically: The quantity of clinical and demographic metadata differed by source and by participant and was supplied without curation.

TCRbeta CDR3 regions were amplified from genomic DNA by means of the immunoSEQ Assay, a bias-controlled multiplex PCR. The study's own analysis went as follows. Nucleated cell counts per sample were estimated from amplification of reference gene primers within the assay. To quantify the absolute abundance of each unique TCRbeta CDR3 rearrangement, sequence reads were collapsed and filtered. For each sample, productive Simpson clonality was calculated as the square root of Simpson's diversity index over productive rearrangements. TCRdb's version of the immuneACCESS table is confined to in-frame rearrangements and falls short of the full clone set. An unresolved V gene accounts for under half of the shortfall where checked; the remainder is of unknown origin. V, J and clone size derive from that table, while D and trimming were established from the DNA sequence. Recorded for this sample are about 310,000 clones; 85% to 90% of them occurred a single time. The ten largest make up 3.5% to 4.5% of the sample.

In regard to this clone: Its recognized antigen is unknown. Within one base of it there is no much larger clone, and no base qualities were kept.

Enrolling through a virtual design, the prospective study's participants ranged in age from roughly 18 to 90 years and lived across roughly 23 United States geographic areas. Cohort assignment in the prospective study relied on participant-reported clinical history from a screening survey and a study questionnaire. In the prospective study, mobile phlebotomists collected whole blood, serum and a nasopharyngeal or oropharyngeal swab from each participant. Additional blood draws and questionnaires over an approximately two-month period could optionally be provided by prospective study participants. Blood samples from the prospective study were shipped frozen or at room temperature prior to DNA extraction. This TCR came from a woman between 18 and 29 years old with acute COVID-19. Sequencing input: PBMCs or T cells enriched from blood (not recorded which).

The CDR3 loop reads CASSRTTGDSGYTF. The DNA sequence follows: TGTGCCAGCAGCCGTACCACAGGGGATTCTGGCTACACCTTC. This chain joins TRBV28 to TRBJ1-2, with TRBD1 identical over 7 junction bases. Sequences MDHEN (CDR1) and SYDVKM (CDR2) are obtained from the germline V gene. The CDR3 holds 14 amino acids from the cysteine to the phenylalanine. Only CDR3 DNA remains: 42 bases, in frame from the first base. Clipping removes 6 bases from V and 7 bases from J, with 11 as the unmatched junction base count.